The rows below give T cell receptor beta chains drawn from one sample of a study of metastatic and nonmetastatic thyroid tumors. Using MiXCR, TCRdb reanalyzed the PCR reads. Here the sample spans about 92,000 clones, 15% being singletons. The sample taken for sequencing was blood. All receptors come from a female donor with papillary thyroid cancer or a benign thyroid nodule (not recorded which). Some clones in this sample may be carry-over from other donors' samples. The CDR3 runs from the conserved cysteine through the conserved F or W. D genes are given only for firm matches. Some rows have no size entry. The others give once, few or many, or a class for an expanded clone.

D gene	V gene	J gene	clone size	CDR3 protein	CDR3 DNA
NA	TRBV6-4	TRBJ2-3	many	CASSAGPGTDTQYF	TGTGCCAGCAGTGCGGGGCCAGGTACAGATACGCAGTATTTT
NA	TRBV27	TRBJ1-4	NA	CATPPASRREKLFF	TGTGCCACCCCCCCGGCGTCCCGACGGGAAAAACTGTTTTTT
NA	TRBV6-1	TRBJ1-2	many	CASSEAGAENYGYTF	TGTGCCAGCAGTGAAGCAGGGGCAGAGAACTATGGCTACACCTTC
NA	TRBV7-8	TRBJ2-1	many	CASSPRGAYNEQFF	TGTGCCAGCAGCCCCCGTGGGGCCTACAATGAGCAGTTCTTC
NA	TRBV3-1	TRBJ1-1	NA	CASNPTWLAEAFF	TGTGCCAGCAATCCAACATGGTTAGCTGAAGCTTTCTTT
TRBD1	TRBV12-3/TRBV12-4	TRBJ1-1	many	CASSLAQGGHTEAFF	TGTGCCAGCAGTTTAGCGCAGGGGGGGCACACTGAAGCTTTCTTT
TRBD2	TRBV6-1	TRBJ2-2	many	CASNGRGGSLGGELFF	TGTGCCAGCAATGGTCGGGGGGGCTCCTTAGGGGGGGAGCTGTTTTTT
NA	TRBV28	TRBJ1-1	many	CGRNTEAFF	TGTGGAAGGAACACTGAAGCTTTCTTT
NA	TRBV6-2/TRBV6-3	TRBJ2-7	few	CASSYSPLACTYEQYF	TGTGCCAGCAGTTACTCACCCCTAGCGTGTACCTACGAGCAGTACTTC
NA	TRBV11-2	TRBJ1-6	many	CASSFDSNSPLHF	TGTGCCAGCAGCTTTGACAGCAATTCACCCCTCCACTTT
NA	TRBV11-3	TRBJ1-1	NA	CASSLAGGAAEAFF	TGTGCCAGCAGCTTAGCGGGGGGCGCGGCTGAAGCTTTCTTT
NA	TRBV30	TRBJ1-5	NA	CAWSPGGLNQPQHF	TGTGCCTGGAGTCCCGGGGGGCTCAATCAGCCCCAGCATTTT
NA	TRBV28	TRBJ1-1	many	CASRIMGGGTEAFF	TGTGCCAGCAGGATCATGGGTGGTGGTACTGAAGCTTTCTTT
TRBD1	TRBV12-3/TRBV12-4	TRBJ1-1	many	CASTLLGGAGAEAFF	TGTGCCAGCACTCTGTTAGGGGGCGCGGGCGCTGAAGCTTTCTTT
NA	TRBV4-2	TRBJ1-1	many	CASSPRGRAEAFF	TGTGCCAGCAGCCCAAGGGGCAGGGCTGAAGCTTTCTTT
NA	TRBV3-1	TRBJ2-1	many	CASSQVYNEQFF	TGTGCCAGCAGCCAGGTCTACAATGAGCAGTTCTTC
TRBD2	TRBV19	TRBJ2-5	many	CASSIDRSSGTQETQYF	TGTGCCAGTAGTATAGATCGGAGTAGCGGGACCCAAGAGACCCAGTACTTC
NA	TRBV3-1	TRBJ1-6	many	CASSLQTVLPLHF	TGTGCCAGCAGCCTCCAAACCGTCTTGCCCCTCCACTTT
NA	TRBV2	TRBJ2-3	many	CASSERPVTDTQYF	TGTGCCAGCAGTGAACGTCCAGTCACAGATACGCAGTATTTT
NA	TRBV28	TRBJ1-5	many	CASTPGGQPQHF	TGTGCCAGCACCCCCGGAGGGCAGCCCCAGCATTTT
TRBD2	TRBV11-2	TRBJ2-3	once	CASSLEDWRGTSTDTQYF	TGTGCCAGCAGCTTAGAGGACTGGCGGGGGACCAGCACAGATACTCAGTATTTT
NA	TRBV28	TRBJ2-3	many	CASRTGGTDTQYF	TGTGCCAGCAGGACAGGTGGCACAGATACGCAGTATTTT
NA	TRBV20-1	TRBJ1-1	many	CSAAQGPEAFF	TGCAGTGCGGCACAGGGCCCTGAAGCTTTCTTT
NA	TRBV12-3/TRBV12-4	TRBJ2-2	many	CASSFVAGYTGELFF	TGTGCCAGCAGTTTTGTGGCAGGGTACACCGGGGAGCTGTTTTTT
NA	TRBV18	TRBJ2-2	NA	CASSLKRLPNTGELFF	TGTGCCAGCTCATTAAAGCGTCTACCTAACACCGGGGAGCTGTTTTTT
TRBD2	TRBV9	TRBJ2-3	NA	CASSHRTSGTTDTQYF	TGTGCCAGCAGCCACCGGACTAGCGGAACCACAGATACGCAGTATTTT
TRBD1	TRBV2	TRBJ2-6	many	CAGGQGAGANVLTF	TGTGCCGGGGGACAGGGGGCTGGGGCCAACGTCCTGACTTTC
NA	TRBV19	TRBJ2-2	once	CATKGTYLRSGELFF	TGTGCCACTAAGGGGACATATCTTCGAAGCGGGGAGCTGTTTTTT
NA	TRBV20-1	TRBJ2-3	NA	CSAIVTRRQDTQYF	TGCAGTGCCATCGTGACTCGCCGTCAAGATACGCAGTATTTT
NA	TRBV20-1	TRBJ1-1	many	CSARDTGRGTEAFF	TGCAGTGCTAGAGATACGGGGAGGGGCACTGAAGCTTTCTTT
NA	TRBV4-1	TRBJ2-5	few	CASSQAPTETPQETQYF	TGCGCCAGCAGCCAAGCTCCGACAGAGACCCCTCAAGAGACCCAGTACTTC
NA	TRBV2	TRBJ1-1	NA	CATIPFVNTEAFF	TGTGCCACCATACCCTTCGTGAACACTGAAGCTTTCTTT
TRBD1	TRBV12-3/TRBV12-4	TRBJ1-5	many	CASSVDRENQPQHF	TGTGCCAGCAGTGTGGACAGGGAAAATCAGCCCCAGCATTTT
TRBD1	TRBV3-1	TRBJ2-2	many	CASSSGQGSYTGELFF	TGTGCCAGCAGCTCGGGACAGGGGTCATACACCGGGGAGCTGTTTTTT
NA	TRBV28	TRBJ1-1	many	CASTLRPAMNTEAFF	TGTGCCAGCACACTGCGGCCGGCGATGAACACTGAAGCTTTCTTT
NA	TRBV24-1	TRBJ1-5	NA	CATSDLAGNRQTQHF	TGTGCCACCAGTGATTTAGCAGGGAATAGACAGACCCAGCATTTT